This paragraph covers one TCR beta chain sequence. This clone's antigen is unknown. Base qualities are not recorded, but no much larger clone differs from it by a single base. The data are from a study of CD8+ T cells in alopecia areata (dated by TCRdb to 2017 to 2018). Regarding the research as a whole: Treated patients were enrolled in an open-label pilot trial of oral tofacitinib, 5 to 10 mg twice daily, for moderate-to-severe alopecia areata. Tofacitinib was given for 6 to 18 months, followed by 6 months of follow-up off drug to assess delayed response and recurrence. For the treated patients, the SALT score, which quantifies what percentage of scalp surface area is affected, served as the measure of disease severity. To study T cell clonal expansion in alopecia areata, the researchers applied high-throughput TCRbeta sequencing to both the C3H/HeJ mouse model and human patients. Scalp tissue and sorted CD4+ and CD8+ peripheral blood T cells from patchy and totalis/universalis alopecia areata patients and from healthy controls were covered by human TCRbeta sequencing. Biopsies were taken from tofacitinib-treated patients at baseline and at 4 and 24 weeks of treatment, and a later scalp biopsy was taken in several of the tofacitinib-treated patients. Clonality in the scalp was compared among normal scalp (n=4), patchy alopecia areata scalp (n=8), and alopecia totalis/universalis scalp (n=8). RNA came from the PAXgene miRNA kit for fixed scalp, the miRNeasy kit for PBMCs, and the RNeasy kit for mouse skin. Amplification of TCRbeta CDR3 regions was done by immunoSEQ multiplex PCR using 35 Vbeta forward primers and 13 Jbeta reverse primers. What the authors observed across the whole study: The treated cohort was small, with a single nonresponder, so links between baseline CD8+ expansion and response need larger studies. Many expanded lesional clones persisted in scalp and blood during tofacitinib treatment, which may partly explain relapse after stopping treatment. Compared with normal scalp, lesional scalp had higher clonality and more expanded CD8+ clones, particularly in alopecia totalis/universalis, a pattern that suggests antigenic drive. Tofacitinib significantly decreased scalp clonality and the number of expanded CD8+ clones among the top 100 scalp clones. Unlike mouse skin, where gammadelta T cells dominate, normal human skin contains resident alphabeta T cells that get sequenced too, which complicates analysis of the scalp TCR repertoire. Shared TCR sequences between patients were less evident than in mice, which may be partly attributable to HLA diversity in the patient population.

This specimen's time point label, interpreted: about four weeks on oral tofacitinib. The sample's treatment or condition label, in plain terms: oral pan-JAK inhibitor, 5-10 mg twice daily. Lesional scalp punch biopsies and peripheral blood were obtained from alopecia areata patients. PBMCs were isolated by density centrifugation and stained for CD3, CD4 and CD8, and CD4+ and CD8+ T cells were sorted on a FACSAria. V is reduced by 3 bases and J by 6 bases, leaving a spacing of 10 bases between them. Taken from cysteine to phenylalanine, the CDR3 has 13 residues. Just the 39-base CDR3 DNA is kept, in frame starting at base 1. CDR1 and CDR2 were assigned from the germline V gene (reference sequence) as SEHNR and FQNEAQ. The library was produced with the immunoSEQ multiplex PCR assay. RNA was extracted from all samples and reverse transcribed into cDNA as template for TCR sequencing. First-strand cDNA was synthesized using SuperScript III with a 2:1 mix of oligo-dT and random hexamers. A synthetic immune receptor repertoire was used to measure amplification bias, and any remaining bias was corrected computationally. As for the original processing: Raw reads were preprocessed to remove errors, and CDR3 was defined according to IMGT conventions as the region from the conserved cysteine to phenylalanine. To get clonality, Shannon entropy was normalized by log2 of the number of productive unique TCRs and the result was subtracted from 1. Whether scalp clones were CD4 or CD8 was inferred by matching scalp TCRbeta sequences against CD4 and CD8 repertoires sorted from blood. What TCRdb holds here is the immuneACCESS table cut down to in-frame rearrangements. Part of the clones is not present; checked against another copy, under half of the missing clones reflect an unresolved V gene, and the others are unexplained. From that table come the V and J calls and clone size; the DNA was used to work out D and trimming. The sample yields roughly 150,000 clones; about 59% were counted once. Of the sample, roughly 15% is held by the ten largest clones.

The rearrangement joined TRBV7-9 to TRBJ2-3, with no D gene named confidently. The sequence derives from a human donor with alopecia areata. Here the sequenced sample was CD8+ T cells sorted from blood, taken at week 4, from a patient treated with tofacitinib. The base sequence is TGTGCCAGCAGCTTTATACGGTTGGATACGCAGTATTTT. This codes for CASSFIRLDTQYF.